Listed below are T cell receptor beta chains from one sample, sequenced in a study of cytomegalovirus exposure and HLA in healthy donors. The repertoire was sequenced with immunoSEQ multiplex PCR; TCRdb's copy has only in-frame clones and lacks some. The sample holds about 140,000 clones; approximately 82% are singletons and the top ten take 1.4%. The sample was PBMCs. These receptors were taken from a man aged 25 to 45 in good health and CMV-seropositive. Each CDR3 is given with its conserved first and last residue. The order of the fields is D gene, CDR3 length, V gene, CDR3 protein. A D gene is named only where the DNA matches it firmly.

>.|16|TRBV10-1
CASAIFGTPRGTEAFF
>.|16|TRBV7-9
CASSLTVGRGDYGYTF
>TRBD1|16|TRBV5-1
CASSLGPQGMGETQYF
>.|12|TRBV9
CASSPQVNEQFF
>TRBD1|15|TRBV29-1
CSPSRQGASTDTQYF
>TRBD2|18|TRBV7-9
CSSSPPGLAGGPGDEQYF
>.|17|TRBV18
CASSPPPPADNTGELFF
>.|17|TRBV18
CASSLESGLTTRNEQFF
>TRBD1|14|TRBV5-6
CASSLGTAGNTIYF
>.|15|TRBV19
CASSINGGAQETQYF
>TRBD2|14|TRBV28
CASTPGGAKDTQYF
>.|13|TRBV19
CASSLDGAYEQYF
>.|12|TRBV7-9
CASSLGAGELFF
>TRBD2|19|TRBV4-1
CASSQSGTSGITSTDTQYF
>TRBD1|15|TRBV6-4
CASSDTGGNFYGYTF
>.|14|TRBV28
CASYTQSGAYEQYF
>TRBD1|14|TRBV6-5
CASRRGQNLYGYTF
>.|14|TRBV19
CASSTQGGSYGYTF
>.|15|TRBV19
CASSVRGGYNTEAFF
>.|16|TRBV7-6
CASSLSTYIDTGELFF
>TRBD1|15|TRBV19
CASSRNQGALEKLFF
>.|14|TRBV28
CASSLGQGWYGYTF
>.|13|TRBV6-5
CASSWSSRVEAFF
>.|14|TRBV28
CASTWAGRFNEQYF
>TRBD1|13|TRBV11-1
CASRYRGRNEQFF
>.|13|TRBV10-2
CASSGQSNYGYTF
>.|13|TRBV30
CAWTTEYNSPLHF
>TRBD1|14|TRBV6-1
CASSPRDRNTEAFF
>.|16|TRBV6-5
CASSWNRKRMNTEAFF
>.|13|TRBV28
CASSSSTISPLHF
>.|13|TRBV19
CASWTAMNTEAFF
>TRBD1|14|TRBV15
CATSKDREVDEQFF
>.|13|TRBV5-1
CASSSGNSYEQYF
>.|14|TRBV5-5
CASSLWGRYNEQFF
>TRBD1|13|TRBV2
CASRSTGKYEQYF
>.|13|TRBV27
CASSSDWPDEQYF
>TRBD2|16|TRBV9
CASSVGGTSGNNEQFF
>.|14|TRBV18
CASSPRPGPEEQYF
>TRBD2|14|TRBV18
CASSPDLAGGEQFF
>TRBD2|15|TRBV6-5
CASSLLAGYQETQYF
>.|12|TRBV6-6
CASSPSGSGYTF
>.|15|TRBV5-1
CASSPDGQPNEKLFF
>TRBD1|15|TRBV30
CAWSIGAGGNQPQHF
>.|12|TRBV7-7
CARDITNYGYTF
>TRBD2|16|TRBV7-9
CASSSTSVSSYNEQFF
>.|16|TRBV5-1
CASSLAHGGANTEAFF
>.|16|TRBV4-2
CASSQTGIQIGGELFF